Listed below are T cell receptor beta chains from one sample, sequenced in a study of cytomegalovirus exposure and HLA in healthy donors. The data were produced by immunoSEQ multiplex PCR, yet TCRdb's version contains in-frame clones alone and is incomplete. This table holds about 130,000 clones, about four fifths found once. The sequenced sample consisted of PBMCs. These receptors all come from a man between 25 and 39 years old in good health and CMV-seronegative. Both conserved end residues are part of each CDR3. The D gene is left open where the match is weak.

V gene	D gene	J gene	CDR3 protein	CDR3 DNA
TRBV5-4	-	TRBJ1-2	CASKISGWDGYTF	TGTGCCAGCAAGATTTCCGGGTGGGATGGCTACACCTTC
TRBV7-9	TRBD1	TRBJ2-7	CASSLVRRTGGTYEQYF	TGTGCCAGCAGCTTAGTGAGGAGGACAGGGGGGACCTACGAGCAGTACTTC
TRBV5-4	-	TRBJ2-7	CASSAGPGVGEQYF	TGTGCCAGCAGCGCGGGACCGGGAGTCGGTGAGCAGTACTTC
TRBV7-9	-	TRBJ1-2	CASSLGRDGYTF	TGTGCCAGCAGCCTAGGGAGGGATGGCTACACCTTC
TRBV5-1	-	TRBJ1-4	CASSFSPQTGEDEKLFF	TGCGCCAGCAGCTTCTCCCCCCAGACAGGAGAAGACGAAAAACTGTTTTTT
TRBV19	TRBD1	TRBJ1-5	CASSISGTGRQPQHF	TGTGCCAGTAGTATAAGTGGGACAGGAAGGCAGCCCCAGCATTTT
TRBV7-9	-	TRBJ2-2	CAIGTINTGELFF	TGTGCCATAGGGACAATCAACACCGGGGAGCTGTTTTTT
TRBV5-1	-	TRBJ2-1	CASSLGTETYNEQFF	TGCGCCAGCAGCTTGGGGACAGAAACTTACAATGAGCAGTTCTTC
TRBV9	TRBD1	TRBJ1-5	CASSTGTGGQPQHF	TGTGCCAGCAGCACCGGGACAGGGGGTCAGCCCCAGCATTTT
TRBV7-2	TRBD2	TRBJ2-7	CASSLPPGGPYF	TGTGCCAGCAGCTTGCCCCCGGGGGGGCCGTACTTC